This record covers a single T cell receptor beta chain. This sample is drawn from a study of cytomegalovirus exposure and HLA in healthy donors. V shed 6 bases, J shed 6 bases, and the junction held 7 bases outside the gene matches. Germline V gene sequence: CDR1 SGHRS, CDR2 YFSETQ. The CDR3 totals 15 residues. PCR amplification relied on 60 Vbeta primers (plus 13 Jbeta primers). TCRdb keeps only in-frame clones here, not all; method: immunoSEQ multiplex PCR. Found here are 150,000 to 200,000 clones, roughly 79% of them singletons; the top ten hold about 1.9%. The chain recombines TRBV5-1 with TRBJ2-1, with 12 bases matching TRBD2. The sequencing input was PBMCs. The source is a man aged 25 to 40 in good health and CMV-seronegative. CDR3 protein: CASTLAGGGFNEQFF. The CDR3 nucleotides read TGCGCCAGCACCCTAGCGGGAGGGGGCTTCAATGAGCAGTTCTTC.